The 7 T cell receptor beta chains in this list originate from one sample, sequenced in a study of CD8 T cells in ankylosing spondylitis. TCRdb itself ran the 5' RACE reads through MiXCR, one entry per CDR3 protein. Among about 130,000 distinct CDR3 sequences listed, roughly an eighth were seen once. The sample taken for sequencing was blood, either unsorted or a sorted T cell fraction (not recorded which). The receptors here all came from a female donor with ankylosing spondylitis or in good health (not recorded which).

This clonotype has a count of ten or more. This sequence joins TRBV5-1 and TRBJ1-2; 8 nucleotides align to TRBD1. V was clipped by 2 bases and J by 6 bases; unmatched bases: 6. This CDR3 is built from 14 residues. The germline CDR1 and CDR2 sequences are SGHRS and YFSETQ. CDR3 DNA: TGCGCCAGCAGCTTACTGACAGGGGCCAATGGCTACACCTTC. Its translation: CASSLLTGANGYTF.

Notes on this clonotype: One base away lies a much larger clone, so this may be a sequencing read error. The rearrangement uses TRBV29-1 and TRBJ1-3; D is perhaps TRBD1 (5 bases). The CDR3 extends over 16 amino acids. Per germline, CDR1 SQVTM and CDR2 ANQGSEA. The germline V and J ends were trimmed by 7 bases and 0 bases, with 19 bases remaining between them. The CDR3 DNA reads TGCAGCGCTTCATTGGTCAGGGACGACTCTGGAAACACCATATATTTT. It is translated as CSASLVRDDSGNTIYF.

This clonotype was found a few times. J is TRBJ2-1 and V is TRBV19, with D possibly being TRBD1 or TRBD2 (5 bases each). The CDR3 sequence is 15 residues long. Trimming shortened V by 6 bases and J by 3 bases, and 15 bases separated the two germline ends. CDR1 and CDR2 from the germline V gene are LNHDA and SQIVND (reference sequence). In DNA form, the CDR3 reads TGTGCCAGTAGCGCCCCGGGACGGAACTACAATGAGCAGTTCTTC. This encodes CASSAPGRNYNEQFF. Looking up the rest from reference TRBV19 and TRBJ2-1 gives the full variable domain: DGGITQSPKYLFRKEGQNVTLSCEQNLNHDAMYWYRQDPGQGLRLIYYSQIVNDFQKGDIAEGYSVSREKKESFPLTVTSAQKNPTAFYLCASSAPGRNYNEQFFGPGTRLTVL.

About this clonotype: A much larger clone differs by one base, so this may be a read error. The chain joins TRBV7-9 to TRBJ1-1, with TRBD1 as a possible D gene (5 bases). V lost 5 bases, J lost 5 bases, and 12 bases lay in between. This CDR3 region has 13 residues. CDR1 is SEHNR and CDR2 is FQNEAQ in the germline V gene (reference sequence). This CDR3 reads CASSKSTATEAFF. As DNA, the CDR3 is TGTGCCAGCAGCAAATCGACAGCTACTGAAGCTTTCTTT.

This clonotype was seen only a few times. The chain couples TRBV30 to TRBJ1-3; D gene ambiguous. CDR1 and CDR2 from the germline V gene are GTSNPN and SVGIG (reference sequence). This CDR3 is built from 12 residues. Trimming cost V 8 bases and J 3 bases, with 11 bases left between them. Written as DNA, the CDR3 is TGTGCCCGGGGAGGAATTGGAAACACCATATATTTT. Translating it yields CARGGIGNTIYF.

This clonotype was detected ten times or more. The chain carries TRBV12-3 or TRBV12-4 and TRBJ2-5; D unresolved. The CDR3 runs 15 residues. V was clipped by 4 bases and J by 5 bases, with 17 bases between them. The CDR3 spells CASSSLSWPAETQYF. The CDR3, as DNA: TGTGCCAGCAGTTCCCTATCCTGGCCGGCGGAGACCCAGTACTTC.

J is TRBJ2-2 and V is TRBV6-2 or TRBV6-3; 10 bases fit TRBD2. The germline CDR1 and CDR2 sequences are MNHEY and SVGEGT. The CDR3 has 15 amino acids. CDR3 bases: TGTGTCGGCAAAAGCGGGAGGGCCGACGTCGGGGAGCTGTTTTTT. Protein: CVGKSGRADVGELFF.